This T cell receptor (beta chain) emerged from a study of T-cell memory formation after mild COVID-19. For the study at large: Across donors, TCR clusters were largely donor specific.

TCRdb independently ran MiXCR on the 5' RACE reads; one entry per CDR3 protein. The table includes around 250,000 distinct CDR3 sequences, about a sixth detected once. A few counts support this clonotype. Its specificity is not known. Regarding the study as a whole: Within pre-infection memory, some responding clones were found, suggesting cross-reactive memory joined.

The V gene lost 6 bases and the J gene lost 1 base, with 10 bases spanning the gap. The CDR3 is 15 amino acids. Germline CDR1 and CDR2: MDHEN and SYDVKM. This clonotype was sampled from a man aged 18-30 years who had mild COVID-19 (a few samples of this study predate the infection). Cell type and time point are not known. The sample was PBMCs or a T cell subset sorted from them (not recorded which). J is TRBJ2-6 and V is TRBV28; weak D call: TRBD2 (6 bases). Here the CDR3 reads CASSQRGSGANVLTF. The CDR3 coding sequence is TGTGCCAGCAGCCAACGGGGGTCTGGGGCCAACGTCCTGACTTTC.